The sequence of this TCR beta chain was determined in a study of T cell changes during pregnancy in multiple sclerosis. Profiled with immunoSEQ multiplex PCR; TCRdb holds only in-frame clones, not every one. The data show under 65,000 clones, 93% seen once. The CDR3 sequence is 13 residues long. The germline V gene encodes CDR1 LNHDA and CDR2 SQIVND (reference sequence). Trimming removed 5 bases at V and 9 bases at J, with 14 bases between. The chain has TRBV19 and TRBJ2-1, with D unresolved. The sequence was obtained from a female donor with multiple sclerosis, enrolled in a pregnancy study. The specimen comprised CD8+ T cells from peripheral blood mononuclear cells, sampled in the third trimester of pregnancy. CDR3 in amino acids: CASSFSSLLEQFF. Written as DNA, the CDR3 is TGTGCCAGTAGTTTCTCTAGTCTCCTTGAGCAGTTCTTC.